This is a list of T cell receptor beta chains from one sample in a study of T cell responses to AZD1222 COVID-19 vaccine. TCRdb's table, derived via immunoSEQ multiplex PCR, lists solely in-frame clones and lacks some. The sample table sets out about 140,000 clones. Sequenced sample: peripheral blood. The origin of the receptors is an adult in good health. CDR3s include the opening cysteine and the closing phenylalanine or tryptophan.

v_gene: TRBV28; CDR3aa: CASRPRRTAKLRKVFHNYGYTF
v_gene: TRBV4-3; CDR3aa: CASSQRGDSYNSPLHF
v_gene: TRBV5-6; CDR3aa: CASSLPAGSGTQYF
v_gene: TRBV19; CDR3aa: CASSMVGTGEQETQYF
v_gene: TRBV6-5; CDR3aa: CASSYSGEMNTEAFF
v_gene: TRBV29-1; CDR3aa: CSVEQGPYEQYF
v_gene: TRBV7-9; CDR3aa: CASSFTGNGELFF
v_gene: TRBV28; CDR3aa: CASSQSDYYNEQFF
v_gene: TRBV27; CDR3aa: CASRRGTQETQYF
v_gene: TRBV9; CDR3aa: CASSAYGGAPDTDTQYF
v_gene: TRBV6-6; CDR3aa: CASSSGQGREKLFF
v_gene: TRBV5-6; CDR3aa: CASSRGTGLTYEQYF
v_gene: TRBV5-1; CDR3aa: CASSKDQANSANSPLHF
v_gene: TRBV5-5; CDR3aa: CASRPRQGAQPQHF
v_gene: TRBV5-5; CDR3aa: CASSFPPGANVLTF
v_gene: TRBV19; CDR3aa: CASSMNRANTEAFF
v_gene: TRBV7-6; CDR3aa: CASSLAQRIGGNTIYF
v_gene: TRBV3-1/TRBV3-2; CDR3aa: CASSRSVVGGIGTGELFF
v_gene: TRBV5-6; CDR3aa: CASSFRAAGRNTEAFF
v_gene: TRBV3-1/TRBV3-2; CDR3aa: CASSQDGGDTQYF